The 8 T cell receptor beta chains in this list originate from one sample, sequenced in a study of spatial heterogeneity in lung cancer. The sample's time point: sample taken at primary tumor resection. Tumor, nontumor lung or frozen PBMC supplied whole RNA, sequenced without sorting. TCRdb passed the 5' RACE reads through MiXCR, listing each CDR3 protein once. Counted here are almost 75,000 distinct CDR3 sequences, less than 15% occurring once; the ten biggest clones make up 7.2%. The sample in question was PBMCs, obtained at surgery. The origin of the receptors is a male donor with early-stage non-small cell lung cancer.

This clonotype was counted a few times. V is TRBV2 and J is TRBJ2-1; TRBD1 might be the D (5 bases). Looked up from germline, CDR1 is SNHLY and CDR2 is FYNNEI. V was clipped by 2 bases and J by 9 bases, with 11 bases between them. The CDR3 is 13 amino acids. The CDR3 loop reads CASSEYRSGEQFF. CDR3 DNA: TGTGCCAGCAGTGAATACAGGTCAGGTGAGCAGTTCTTC.

This clonotype has only a few counts. The V call is TRBV7-2, the J call TRBJ2-1; 10 bases align to TRBD2. CDR1 SGHTA and CDR2 FQGNSA come from the germline V gene. This CDR3 region has 16 residues. With 6 bases clipped from V and 1 base from J, the junction kept 6 bases outside the gene matches. CDR3 nucleotides: TGTGCCAGCAGTTACGGACTAGCGGTTTCCTACAATGAGCAGTTCTTC. Its protein product is CASSYGLAVSYNEQFF.

This clonotype occurred a few times. The V call is TRBV30, the J call TRBJ2-7; 10 bases map to TRBD1. The CDR3 totals 13 residues. Germline V gene data show CDR1 as GTSNPN and CDR2 as SVGIG (reference sequence). Unmatched junction bases numbered 2, after V lost 1 base and J lost 5 bases. In DNA form, the CDR3 reads TGTGCCTGGAGTGCCGGGACAGGGGACGAGCAGTACTTC. Protein sequence: CAWSAGTGDEQYF.

This clonotype was observed at least ten times. This chain joins TRBV7-2 and TRBJ2-3; TRBD1 is a possible D gene (5 bases). CDR1 is SGHTA, CDR2 FQGNSA, per germline. This CDR3 has 17 residues. The V gene lost 5 bases and the J gene lost 2 bases, with 20 bases spanning the gap. The CDR3 DNA reads TGTGCCAGCAGCCCAGACCCCCCAGGGTACTACACAGATACGCAGTATTTT. This translates into CASSPDPPGYYTDTQYF.

This clonotype was picked up a small number of times. The chain combines TRBV7-2 with TRBJ1-1; D ambiguous. Trimming shortened V by 4 bases and J by 1 base, and 10 bases separated the two germline ends. Germline CDR1 SGHTA, CDR2 FQGNSA. The CDR3 extends over 14 amino acids. CDR3 protein: CASSSGLSNTEAFF. In DNA form, the CDR3 reads TGTGCCAGCAGCTCGGGGTTATCGAACACTGAAGCTTTCTTT.

This clonotype was recorded a few times. The chain combines TRBV27 with TRBJ2-1; D is undetermined. The CDR3 covers 12 residues. Per the germline V gene, CDR1 is MNHEY and CDR2 is SMNVEV (reference sequence). V gave up 3 bases and J gave up 9 bases, with 9 bases separating them. DNA for the CDR3: TGTGCCAGCAGTTTGTCGTCCAGTGAGCAGTTCTTC. It encodes CASSLSSSEQFF.

The rearrangement links TRBV27 to TRBJ1-1; D is undetermined. The CDR3 has 12 amino acids. V lost 5 bases, J lost 6 bases, and 10 bases lay in between. Germline V gene lookup returns CDR1 MNHEY and CDR2 SMNVEV (reference sequence). CDR3: CASSPGSPEAFF. The CDR3 DNA follows: TGTGCCAGCAGTCCCGGGAGCCCTGAAGCTTTCTTT.

This clonotype was counted a few times. The rearrangement joins TRBV7-9 to TRBJ2-7; 7 nucleotides align to TRBD2. CDR3 length: 16 amino acids. From germline, CDR1 is SEHNR and CDR2 FQNEAQ (reference sequence). J was trimmed by 0 bases and V by 6 bases; bases with no gene match: 11. The CDR3 sequence: CASSDRGGRLSYEQYF. The CDR3 nucleotides read TGTGCCAGCAGTGACCGGGGAGGGAGACTCTCCTACGAGCAGTACTTC. Variable domain in full (rest from reference TRBV7-9 and TRBJ2-7): DTGVSQNPRHKITKRGQNVTFRCDPISEHNRLYWYRQTLGQGPEFLTYFQNEAQLEKSRLLSDRFSAERPKGSFSTLEIQRTEQGDSAMYLCASSDRGGRLSYEQYFGPGTRLTVT.